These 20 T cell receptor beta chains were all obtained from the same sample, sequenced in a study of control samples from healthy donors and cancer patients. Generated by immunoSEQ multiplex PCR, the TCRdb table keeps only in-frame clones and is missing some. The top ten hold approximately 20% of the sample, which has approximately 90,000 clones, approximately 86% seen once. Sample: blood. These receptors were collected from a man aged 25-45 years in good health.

The CDR3 spells CAWSVLGRAANYGYTF. The CDR3 DNA follows: TGTGCCTGGAGTGTCCTAGGTCGTGCGGCTAACTATGGCTACACCTTC. The chain carries TRBV30 and TRBJ1-2; no firm D call. This CDR3 has 16 residues. Trimming cost V 0 bases and J 0 bases, with 14 bases left between them. CDR1 is GTSNPN and CDR2 is SVGIG in the germline V gene (reference sequence).

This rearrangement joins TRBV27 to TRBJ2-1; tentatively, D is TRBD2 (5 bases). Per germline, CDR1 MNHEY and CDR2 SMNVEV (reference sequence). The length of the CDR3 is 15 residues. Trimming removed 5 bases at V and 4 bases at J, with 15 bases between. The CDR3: CASSPRGSSYNEQFF. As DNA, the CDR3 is TGTGCCAGCAGTCCCCGGGGTAGCAGTTACAATGAGCAGTTCTTC.

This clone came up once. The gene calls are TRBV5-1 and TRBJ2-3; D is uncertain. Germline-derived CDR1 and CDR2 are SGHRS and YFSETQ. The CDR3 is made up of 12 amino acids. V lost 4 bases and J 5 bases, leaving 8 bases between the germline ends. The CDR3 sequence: CASSNPEDTQYF. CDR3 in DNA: TGCGCCAGCAGCAACCCGGAAGATACGCAGTATTTT. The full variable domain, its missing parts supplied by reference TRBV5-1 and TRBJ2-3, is KAGVTQTPRYLIKTRGQQVTLSCSPISGHRSVSWYQQTPGQGLQFLFEYFSETQRNKGNFPGRFSGRQFSNSRSEMNVSTLELGDSALYLCASSNPEDTQYFGPGTRLTVL.

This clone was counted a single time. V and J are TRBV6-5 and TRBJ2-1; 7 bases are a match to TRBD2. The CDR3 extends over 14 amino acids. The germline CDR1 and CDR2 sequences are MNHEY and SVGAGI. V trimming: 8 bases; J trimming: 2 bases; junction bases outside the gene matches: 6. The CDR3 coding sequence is TGTGCCAGCGGCATGACTAGCACCTACAATGAGCAGTTCTTC. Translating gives CASGMTSTYNEQFF.

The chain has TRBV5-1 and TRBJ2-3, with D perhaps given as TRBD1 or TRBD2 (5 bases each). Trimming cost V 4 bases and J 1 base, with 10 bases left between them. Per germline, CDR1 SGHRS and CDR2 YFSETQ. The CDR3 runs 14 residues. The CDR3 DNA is TGCGCCAGCAGCCGGGACCAGGGCACAGATACGCAGTATTTT. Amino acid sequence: CASSRDQGTDTQYF. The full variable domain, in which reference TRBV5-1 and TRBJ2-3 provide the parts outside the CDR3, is KAGVTQTPRYLIKTRGQQVTLSCSPISGHRSVSWYQQTPGQGLQFLFEYFSETQRNKGNFPGRFSGRQFSNSRSEMNVSTLELGDSALYLCASSRDQGTDTQYFGPGTRLTVL.

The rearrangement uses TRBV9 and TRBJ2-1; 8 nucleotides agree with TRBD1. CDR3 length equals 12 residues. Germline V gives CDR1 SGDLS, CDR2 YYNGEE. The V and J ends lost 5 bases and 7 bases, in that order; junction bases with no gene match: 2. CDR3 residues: CASRGTGNEQFF. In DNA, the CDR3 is TGTGCCAGCAGAGGGACAGGAAATGAGCAGTTCTTC.

The CDR3, as DNA: TGTGCCAGCAGCGGGCAGGGGGCGAACACCATATATTTT. This codes for CASSGQGANTIYF. The chain carries TRBV9 and TRBJ1-3; 8 nucleotides line up with TRBD1. The V gene's germline CDR1 is SGDLS and CDR2 YYNGEE. The CDR3 is 13 amino acids. V lost 3 bases and J lost 7; bases outside the gene matches: 3.

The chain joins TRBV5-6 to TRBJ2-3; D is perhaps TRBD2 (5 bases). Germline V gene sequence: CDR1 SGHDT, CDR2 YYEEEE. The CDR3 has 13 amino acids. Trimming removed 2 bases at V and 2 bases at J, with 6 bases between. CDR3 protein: CASSLRDTDTQYF. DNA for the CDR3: TGTGCCAGCAGCTTACGGGACACAGATACGCAGTATTTT.

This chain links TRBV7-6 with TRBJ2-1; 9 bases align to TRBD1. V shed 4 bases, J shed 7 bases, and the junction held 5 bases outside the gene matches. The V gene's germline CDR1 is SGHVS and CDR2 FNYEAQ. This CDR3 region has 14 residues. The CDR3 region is CASSSRDRENEQFF. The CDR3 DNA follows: TGTGCCAGCAGCTCCCGGGACAGGGAGAATGAGCAGTTCTTC.

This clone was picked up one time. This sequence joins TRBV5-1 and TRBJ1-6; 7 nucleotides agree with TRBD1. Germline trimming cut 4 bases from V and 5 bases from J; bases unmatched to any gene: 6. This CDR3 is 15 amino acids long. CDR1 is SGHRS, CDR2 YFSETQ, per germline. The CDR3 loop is CASSLRQGDNSPLHF. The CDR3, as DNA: TGCGCCAGCAGCCTACGACAGGGCGATAATTCACCCCTCCACTTT.

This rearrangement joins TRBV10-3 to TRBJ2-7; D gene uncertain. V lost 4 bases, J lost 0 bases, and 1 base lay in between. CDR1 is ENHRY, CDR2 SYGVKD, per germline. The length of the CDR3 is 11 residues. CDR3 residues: CAISASYEQYF. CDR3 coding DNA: TGTGCCATCAGTGCCTCCTACGAGCAGTACTTC.

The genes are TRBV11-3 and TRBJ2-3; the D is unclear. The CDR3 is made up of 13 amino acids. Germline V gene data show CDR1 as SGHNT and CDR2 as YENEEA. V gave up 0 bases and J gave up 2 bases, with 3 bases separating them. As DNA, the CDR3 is TGTGCCAGCAGCTTAGACAACACAGATACGCAGTATTTT. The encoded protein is CASSLDNTDTQYF.

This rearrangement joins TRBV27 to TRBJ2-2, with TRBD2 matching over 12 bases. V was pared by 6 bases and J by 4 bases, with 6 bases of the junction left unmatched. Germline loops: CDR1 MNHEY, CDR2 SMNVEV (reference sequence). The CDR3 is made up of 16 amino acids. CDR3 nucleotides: TGTGCCAGCAGATACGAGACTAGCGGGGGCACCGGGGAGCTGTTTTTT. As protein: CASRYETSGGTGELFF.

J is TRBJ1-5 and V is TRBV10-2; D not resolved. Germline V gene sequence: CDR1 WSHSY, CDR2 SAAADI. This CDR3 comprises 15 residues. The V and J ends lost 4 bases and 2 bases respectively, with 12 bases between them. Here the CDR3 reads CASSVSGPGNQPQHF. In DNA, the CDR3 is TGCGCCAGCAGTGTATCGGGCCCCGGCAATCAGCCCCAGCATTTT.

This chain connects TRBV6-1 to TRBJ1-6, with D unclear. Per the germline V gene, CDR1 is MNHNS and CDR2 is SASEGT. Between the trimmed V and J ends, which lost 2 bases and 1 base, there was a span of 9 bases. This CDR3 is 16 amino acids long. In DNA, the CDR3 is TGTGCCAGCAGTGAATACGGGTTATCCTATAATTCACCCCTCCACTTT. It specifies CASSEYGLSYNSPLHF.

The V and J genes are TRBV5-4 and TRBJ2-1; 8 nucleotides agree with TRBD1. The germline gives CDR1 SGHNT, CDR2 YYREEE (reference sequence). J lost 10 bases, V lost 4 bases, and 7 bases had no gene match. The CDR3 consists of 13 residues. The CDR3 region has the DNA TGTGCCAGCAGCCGTCAGGGGGCGGGGGAGCAGTTCTTC. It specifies CASSRQGAGEQFF.

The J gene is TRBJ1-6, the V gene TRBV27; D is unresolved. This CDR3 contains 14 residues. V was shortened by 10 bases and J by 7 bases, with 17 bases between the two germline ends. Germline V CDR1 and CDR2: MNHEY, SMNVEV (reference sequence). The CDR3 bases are TGTGCCAACGGAGGGCCGTCTGGGAATTCACCCCTCCACTTT. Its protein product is CANGGPSGNSPLHF.

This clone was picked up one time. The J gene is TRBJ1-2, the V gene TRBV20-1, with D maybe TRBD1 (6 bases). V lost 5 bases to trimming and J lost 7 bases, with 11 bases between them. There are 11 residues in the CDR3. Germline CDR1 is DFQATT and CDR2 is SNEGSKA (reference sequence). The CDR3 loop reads CSAGYRVGYTF. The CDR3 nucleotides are TGCAGTGCTGGATACAGGGTTGGCTACACCTTC.

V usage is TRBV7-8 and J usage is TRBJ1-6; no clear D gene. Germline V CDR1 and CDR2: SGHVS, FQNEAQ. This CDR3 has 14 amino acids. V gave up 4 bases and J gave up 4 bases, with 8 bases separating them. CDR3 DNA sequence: TGTGCCAGCAGCTCGGACGGTTATAATTCACCCCTCCACTTT. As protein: CASSSDGYNSPLHF.

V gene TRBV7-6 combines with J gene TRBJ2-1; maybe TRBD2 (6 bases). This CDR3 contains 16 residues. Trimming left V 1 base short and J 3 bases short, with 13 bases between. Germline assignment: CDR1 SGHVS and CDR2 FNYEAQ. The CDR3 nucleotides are TGTGCCAGCAGCTTAGTATTGGCGGGGATCTACAATGAGCAGTTCTTC. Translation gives CASSLVLAGIYNEQFF.